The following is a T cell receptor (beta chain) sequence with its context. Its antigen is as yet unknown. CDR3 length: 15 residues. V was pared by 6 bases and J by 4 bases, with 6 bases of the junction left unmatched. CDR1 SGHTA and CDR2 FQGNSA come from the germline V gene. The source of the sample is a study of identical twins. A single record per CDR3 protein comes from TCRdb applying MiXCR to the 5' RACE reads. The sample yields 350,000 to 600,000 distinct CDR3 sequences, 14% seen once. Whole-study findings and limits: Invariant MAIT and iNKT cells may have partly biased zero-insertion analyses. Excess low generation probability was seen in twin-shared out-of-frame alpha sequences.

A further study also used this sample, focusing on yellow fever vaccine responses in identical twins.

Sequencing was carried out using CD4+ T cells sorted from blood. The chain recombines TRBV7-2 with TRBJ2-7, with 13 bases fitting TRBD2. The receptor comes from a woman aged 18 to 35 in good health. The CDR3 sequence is CASRQGTSGVYEQYF. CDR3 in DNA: TGTGCCAGCAGGCAGGGGACTAGCGGGGTTTACGAGCAGTACTTC. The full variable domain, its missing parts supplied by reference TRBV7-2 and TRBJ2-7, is GAGVSQSPSNKVTEKGKDVELRCDPISGHTALYWYRQSLGQGLEFLIYFQGNSAPDKSGLPSDRFSAERTGGSVSTLTIQRTQQEDSAVYLCASRQGTSGVYEQYFGPGTRLTVT.